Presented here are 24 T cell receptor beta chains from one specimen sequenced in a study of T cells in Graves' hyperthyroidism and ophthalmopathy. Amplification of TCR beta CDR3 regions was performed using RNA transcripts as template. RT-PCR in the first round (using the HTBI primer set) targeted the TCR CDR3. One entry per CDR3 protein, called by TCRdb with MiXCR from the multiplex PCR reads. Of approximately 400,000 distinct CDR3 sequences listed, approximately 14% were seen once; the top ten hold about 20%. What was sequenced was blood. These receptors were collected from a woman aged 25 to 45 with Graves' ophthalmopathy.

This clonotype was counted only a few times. This CDR3 is CASSKDRGTEAFF. The CDR3 region has the DNA TGTGCCAGTAGTAAAGACAGGGGCACTGAAGCTTTCTTT. V usage is TRBV19 and J usage is TRBJ1-1; 8 positions match TRBD1. After removal of 4 bases from V and 4 bases from J, the junction contained 2 bases not matched to a gene. Per the germline V gene, CDR1 is LNHDA and CDR2 is SQIVND (reference sequence). There are 13 residues in the CDR3.

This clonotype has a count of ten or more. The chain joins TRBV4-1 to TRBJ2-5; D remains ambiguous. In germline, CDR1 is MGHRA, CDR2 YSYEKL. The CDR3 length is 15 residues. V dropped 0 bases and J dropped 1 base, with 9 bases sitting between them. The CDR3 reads CASSQDANLQETQYF. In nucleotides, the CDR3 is TGCGCCAGCAGCCAAGATGCGAATCTCCAAGAGACCCAGTACTTC.

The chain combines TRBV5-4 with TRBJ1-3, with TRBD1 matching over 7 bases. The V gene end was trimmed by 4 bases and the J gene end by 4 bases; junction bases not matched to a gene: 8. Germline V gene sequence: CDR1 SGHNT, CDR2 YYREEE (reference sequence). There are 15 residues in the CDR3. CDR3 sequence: CASSARQGYGNTIYF. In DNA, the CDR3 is TGTGCCAGCAGCGCGAGACAGGGATACGGAAACACCATATATTTT.

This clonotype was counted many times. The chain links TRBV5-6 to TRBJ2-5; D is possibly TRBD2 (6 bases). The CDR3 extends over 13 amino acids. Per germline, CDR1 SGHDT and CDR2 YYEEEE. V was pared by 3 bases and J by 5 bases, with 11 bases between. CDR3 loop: CASSWTIRETQYF. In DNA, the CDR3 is TGTGCCAGCAGCTGGACTATTCGGGAGACCCAGTACTTC.

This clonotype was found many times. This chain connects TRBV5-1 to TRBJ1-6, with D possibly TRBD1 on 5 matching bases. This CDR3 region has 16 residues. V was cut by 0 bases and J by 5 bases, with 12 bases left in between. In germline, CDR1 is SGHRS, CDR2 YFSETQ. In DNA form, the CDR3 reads TGCGCCAGCAGCTTGGCCTCTTCAGGGAATAATTCACCCCTCCACTTT. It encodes CASSLASSGNNSPLHF.

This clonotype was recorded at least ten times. The CDR3 nucleotides are TGTGCCAGCAGTCAACCCGGGACTAGTGCAGCCGGGGAGCTGTTTTTT. Protein sequence: CASSQPGTSAAGELFF. The chain couples TRBV6-1 to TRBJ2-2; 8 bases line up with TRBD2. CDR1 and CDR2 (germline): MNHNS, SASEGT. The length of the CDR3 is 16 residues. The J segment lost 6 bases and the V segment lost 5 bases, leaving 11 bases of the junction unmatched.

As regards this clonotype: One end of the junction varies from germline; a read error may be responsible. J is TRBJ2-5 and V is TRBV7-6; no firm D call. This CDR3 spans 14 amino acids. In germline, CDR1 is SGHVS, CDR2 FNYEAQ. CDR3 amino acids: CASSLVVRQEIQYF. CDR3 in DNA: TGTGCCAGCAGCTTAGTGGTTCGCCAAGAGATCCAGTACTTC.

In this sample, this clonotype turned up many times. CDR3 sequence reads: CASSFGLGDYEQYF. The CDR3 coding sequence is TGTGCCAGCAGCTTTGGACTAGGGGACTACGAGCAGTACTTC. The chain joins TRBV7-2 to TRBJ2-7; TRBD2 agrees at 7 bases. V shed 3 bases, J shed 3 bases, and the junction held 5 bases outside the gene matches. CDR1 and CDR2 (germline): SGHTA, FQGNSA. The CDR3 runs to 14 residues.

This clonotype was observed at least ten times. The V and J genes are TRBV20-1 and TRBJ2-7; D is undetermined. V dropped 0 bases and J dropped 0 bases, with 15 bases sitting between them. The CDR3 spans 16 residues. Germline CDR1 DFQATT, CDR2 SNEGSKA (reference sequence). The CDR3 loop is CSARDQVGYSSYEQYF. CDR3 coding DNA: TGCAGTGCTAGAGATCAAGTTGGCTACAGCTCCTACGAGCAGTACTTC.

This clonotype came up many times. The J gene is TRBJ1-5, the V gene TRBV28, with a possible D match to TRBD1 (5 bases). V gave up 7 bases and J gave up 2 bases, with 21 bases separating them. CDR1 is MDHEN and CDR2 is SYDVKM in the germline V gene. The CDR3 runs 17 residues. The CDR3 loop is CASTPPLVGGRNQPQHF. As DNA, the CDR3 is TGTGCCAGCACCCCCCCCCTTGTGGGGGGTCGCAATCAGCCCCAGCATTTT.

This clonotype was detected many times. Written as DNA, the CDR3 is TGTGCCAGTTTGAGCCCGACAGTCTACGAGCAGTACTTC. Translating gives CASLSPTVYEQYF. This chain connects TRBV6-1 to TRBJ2-7; tentative D call: TRBD1 (5 bases). The germline V and J ends were trimmed by 9 bases and 3 bases, with 15 bases remaining between them. The germline V gene has CDR1 MNHNS and CDR2 SASEGT. The CDR3 totals 13 residues.

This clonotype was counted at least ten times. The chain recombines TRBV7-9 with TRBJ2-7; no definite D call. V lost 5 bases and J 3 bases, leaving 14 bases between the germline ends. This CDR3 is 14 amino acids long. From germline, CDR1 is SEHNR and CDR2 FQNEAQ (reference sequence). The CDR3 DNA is TGTGCCAGCAGCCCCAAAGACGGAAACTACGAGCAGTACTTC. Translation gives CASSPKDGNYEQYF.

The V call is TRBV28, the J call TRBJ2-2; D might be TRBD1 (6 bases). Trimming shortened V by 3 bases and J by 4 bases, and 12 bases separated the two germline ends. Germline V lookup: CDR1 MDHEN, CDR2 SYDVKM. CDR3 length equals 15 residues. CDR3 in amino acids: CASSFLGAGTGELFF. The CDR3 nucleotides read TGTGCCAGCAGTTTTTTGGGGGCAGGCACCGGGGAGCTGTTTTTT.

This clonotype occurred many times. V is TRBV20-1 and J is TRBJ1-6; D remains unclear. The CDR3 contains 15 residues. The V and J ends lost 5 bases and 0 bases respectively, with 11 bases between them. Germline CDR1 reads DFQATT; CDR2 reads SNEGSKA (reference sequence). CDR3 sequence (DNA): TGCAGTGCTGAAGTTTTGAGCTCCTATAATTCACCCCTCCACTTT. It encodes CSAEVLSSYNSPLHF.

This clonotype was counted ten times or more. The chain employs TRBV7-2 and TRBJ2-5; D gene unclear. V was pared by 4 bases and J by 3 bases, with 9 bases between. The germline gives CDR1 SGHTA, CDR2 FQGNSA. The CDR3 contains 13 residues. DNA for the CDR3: TGTGCCAGCAGCTACGAGGACGAAGAGACCCAGTACTTC. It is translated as CASSYEDEETQYF. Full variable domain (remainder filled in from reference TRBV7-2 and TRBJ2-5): GAGVSQSPSNKVTEKGKDVELRCDPISGHTALYWYRQSLGQGLEFLIYFQGNSAPDKSGLPSDRFSAERTGGSVSTLTIQRTQQEDSAVYLCASSYEDEETQYFGPGTRLLVL.

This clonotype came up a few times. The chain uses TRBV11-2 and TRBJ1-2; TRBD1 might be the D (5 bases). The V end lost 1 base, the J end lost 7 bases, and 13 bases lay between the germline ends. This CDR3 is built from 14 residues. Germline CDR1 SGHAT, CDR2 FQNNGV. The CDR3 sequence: CASSLGKGTGGYTF. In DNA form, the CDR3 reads TGTGCCAGCAGCTTAGGTAAGGGAACAGGTGGCTACACCTTC.

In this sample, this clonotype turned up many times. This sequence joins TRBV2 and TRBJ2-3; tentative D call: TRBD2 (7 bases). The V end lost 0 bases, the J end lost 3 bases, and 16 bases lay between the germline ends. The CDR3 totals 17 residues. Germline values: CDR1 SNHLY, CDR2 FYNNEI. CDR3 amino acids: CASSEALQGRGTDTQYF. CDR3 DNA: TGTGCCAGCAGTGAAGCGCTTCAGGGGAGGGGTACAGATACGCAGTATTTT.

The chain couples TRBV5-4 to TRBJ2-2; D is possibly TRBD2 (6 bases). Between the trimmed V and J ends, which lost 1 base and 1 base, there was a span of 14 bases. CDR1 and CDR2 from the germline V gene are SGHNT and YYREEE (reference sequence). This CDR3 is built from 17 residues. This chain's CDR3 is CASSLLGGGGNTGELFF. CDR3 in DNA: TGTGCCAGCAGCTTGCTCGGTGGGGGAGGGAACACCGGGGAGCTGTTTTTT.

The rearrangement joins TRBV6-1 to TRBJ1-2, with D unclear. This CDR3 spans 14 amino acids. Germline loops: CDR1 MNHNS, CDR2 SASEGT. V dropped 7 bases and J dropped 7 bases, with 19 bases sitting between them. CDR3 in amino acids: CASIGMGDSSGYTF. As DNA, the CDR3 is TGTGCCAGCATTGGTATGGGCGACTCTAGTGGCTACACCTTC.

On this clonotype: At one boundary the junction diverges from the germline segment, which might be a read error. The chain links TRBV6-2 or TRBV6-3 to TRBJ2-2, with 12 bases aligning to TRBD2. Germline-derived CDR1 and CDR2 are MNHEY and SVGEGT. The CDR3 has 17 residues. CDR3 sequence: CASSVSSGGANTGEPFF. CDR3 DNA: TGTGCCAGCAGTGTTTCTAGCGGGGGGGCGAACACCGGGGAGCCGTTTTTT.

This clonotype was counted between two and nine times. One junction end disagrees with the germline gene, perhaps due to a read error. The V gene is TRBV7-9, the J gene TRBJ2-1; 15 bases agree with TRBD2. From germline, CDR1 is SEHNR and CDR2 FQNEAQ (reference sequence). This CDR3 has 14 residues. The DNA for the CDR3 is TGTGCCAGCAGCCCACTGGGACTAGCGGGGGGACCAATCTTC. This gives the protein CASSPLGLAGGPIF.

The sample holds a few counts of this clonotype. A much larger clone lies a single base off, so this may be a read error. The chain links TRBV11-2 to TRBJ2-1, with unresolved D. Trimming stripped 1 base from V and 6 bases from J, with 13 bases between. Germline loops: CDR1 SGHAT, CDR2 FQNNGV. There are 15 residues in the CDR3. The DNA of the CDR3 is TGTGCCAGCAGCTTAGTAGGTGCGAAGGGCAATGAGCAGTTCTTC. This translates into CASSLVGAKGNEQFF. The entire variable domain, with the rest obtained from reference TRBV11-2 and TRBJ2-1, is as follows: EAGVAQSPRYKIIEKRQSVAFWCNPISGHATLYWYQQILGQGPKLLIQFQNNGVVDDSQLPKDRFSAERLKGVDSTLKIQPAKLEDSAVYLCASSLVGAKGNEQFFGPGTRLTVL.

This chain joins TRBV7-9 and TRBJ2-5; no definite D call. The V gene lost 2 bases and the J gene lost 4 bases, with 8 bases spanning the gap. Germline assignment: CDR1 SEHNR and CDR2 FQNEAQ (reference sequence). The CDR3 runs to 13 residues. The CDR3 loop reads CASSLLTGETQYF. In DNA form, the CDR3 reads TGTGCCAGCAGCTTATTGACGGGAGAGACCCAGTACTTC.

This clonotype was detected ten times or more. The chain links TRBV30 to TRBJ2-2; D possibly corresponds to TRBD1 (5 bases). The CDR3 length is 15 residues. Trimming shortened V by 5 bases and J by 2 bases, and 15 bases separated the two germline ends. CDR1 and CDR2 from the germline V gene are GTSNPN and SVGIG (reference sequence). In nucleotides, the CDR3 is TGTGCCTGGTATAAGGCTCAGGGAAACACCGGGGAGCTGTTTTTT. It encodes CAWYKAQGNTGELFF. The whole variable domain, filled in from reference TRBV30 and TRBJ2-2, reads SQTIHQWPATLVQPVGSPLSLECTVEGTSNPNLYWYRQAAGRGLQLLFYSVGIGQISSEVPQNLSASRPQDRQFILSSKKLLLSDSGFYLCAWYKAQGNTGELFFGEGSRLTVL.